This T cell receptor (beta chain) was found in a study of cytomegalovirus exposure and HLA in healthy donors. The CDR3 extends over 14 amino acids. The V and J ends lost 4 bases and 3 bases, in that order; junction bases with no gene match: 6. Germline lookup yields CDR1 SQVTM and CDR2 ANQGSEA. Study-wide results and limits: Indistinguishability led to the exclusion of some V segments, TRBV6-2 and TRBV6-3 included. One cluster of highly shared sequence variants probably arose as a sequencing artifact. Further analysis, carried out later, found HLA-associated TCR beta chains more clonally expanded than equally common other chains.

This clone was detected a few times. Its specificity is unknown. Use of 60 Vbeta and 13 Jbeta primers characterized the PCR. Sequencing was performed with immunoSEQ multiplex PCR; in TCRdb, only in-frame clones are kept and a portion is missing. The sample lists 120,000 or so clones; 75% to 90% were seen once. The sample was PBMCs. The rearrangement links TRBV29-1 to TRBJ1-2; TRBD1 agrees at 9 bases. This TCR came from a man aged 25 to 40 in good health and CMV-seronegative. DNA of the CDR3: TGCAGCGTTGGATTTGGACAGGGGCACTATGGCTACACCTTC. Its protein is CSVGFGQGHYGYTF.